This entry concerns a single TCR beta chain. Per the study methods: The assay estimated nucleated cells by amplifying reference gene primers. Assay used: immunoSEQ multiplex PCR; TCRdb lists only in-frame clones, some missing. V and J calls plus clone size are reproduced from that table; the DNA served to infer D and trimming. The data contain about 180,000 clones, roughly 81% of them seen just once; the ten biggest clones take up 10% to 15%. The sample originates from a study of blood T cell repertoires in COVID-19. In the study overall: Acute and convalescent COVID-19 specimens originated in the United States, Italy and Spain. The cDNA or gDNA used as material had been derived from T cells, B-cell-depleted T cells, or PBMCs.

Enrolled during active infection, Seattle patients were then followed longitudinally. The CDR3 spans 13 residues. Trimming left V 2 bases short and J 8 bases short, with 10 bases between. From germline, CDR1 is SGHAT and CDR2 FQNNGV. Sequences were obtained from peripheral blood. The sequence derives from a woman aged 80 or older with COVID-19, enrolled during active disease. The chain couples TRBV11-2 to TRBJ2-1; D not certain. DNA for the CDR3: TGTGCCAGCAGCTTAACGGTTTCTTATGAGCAGTTCTTC. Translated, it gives CASSLTVSYEQFF.